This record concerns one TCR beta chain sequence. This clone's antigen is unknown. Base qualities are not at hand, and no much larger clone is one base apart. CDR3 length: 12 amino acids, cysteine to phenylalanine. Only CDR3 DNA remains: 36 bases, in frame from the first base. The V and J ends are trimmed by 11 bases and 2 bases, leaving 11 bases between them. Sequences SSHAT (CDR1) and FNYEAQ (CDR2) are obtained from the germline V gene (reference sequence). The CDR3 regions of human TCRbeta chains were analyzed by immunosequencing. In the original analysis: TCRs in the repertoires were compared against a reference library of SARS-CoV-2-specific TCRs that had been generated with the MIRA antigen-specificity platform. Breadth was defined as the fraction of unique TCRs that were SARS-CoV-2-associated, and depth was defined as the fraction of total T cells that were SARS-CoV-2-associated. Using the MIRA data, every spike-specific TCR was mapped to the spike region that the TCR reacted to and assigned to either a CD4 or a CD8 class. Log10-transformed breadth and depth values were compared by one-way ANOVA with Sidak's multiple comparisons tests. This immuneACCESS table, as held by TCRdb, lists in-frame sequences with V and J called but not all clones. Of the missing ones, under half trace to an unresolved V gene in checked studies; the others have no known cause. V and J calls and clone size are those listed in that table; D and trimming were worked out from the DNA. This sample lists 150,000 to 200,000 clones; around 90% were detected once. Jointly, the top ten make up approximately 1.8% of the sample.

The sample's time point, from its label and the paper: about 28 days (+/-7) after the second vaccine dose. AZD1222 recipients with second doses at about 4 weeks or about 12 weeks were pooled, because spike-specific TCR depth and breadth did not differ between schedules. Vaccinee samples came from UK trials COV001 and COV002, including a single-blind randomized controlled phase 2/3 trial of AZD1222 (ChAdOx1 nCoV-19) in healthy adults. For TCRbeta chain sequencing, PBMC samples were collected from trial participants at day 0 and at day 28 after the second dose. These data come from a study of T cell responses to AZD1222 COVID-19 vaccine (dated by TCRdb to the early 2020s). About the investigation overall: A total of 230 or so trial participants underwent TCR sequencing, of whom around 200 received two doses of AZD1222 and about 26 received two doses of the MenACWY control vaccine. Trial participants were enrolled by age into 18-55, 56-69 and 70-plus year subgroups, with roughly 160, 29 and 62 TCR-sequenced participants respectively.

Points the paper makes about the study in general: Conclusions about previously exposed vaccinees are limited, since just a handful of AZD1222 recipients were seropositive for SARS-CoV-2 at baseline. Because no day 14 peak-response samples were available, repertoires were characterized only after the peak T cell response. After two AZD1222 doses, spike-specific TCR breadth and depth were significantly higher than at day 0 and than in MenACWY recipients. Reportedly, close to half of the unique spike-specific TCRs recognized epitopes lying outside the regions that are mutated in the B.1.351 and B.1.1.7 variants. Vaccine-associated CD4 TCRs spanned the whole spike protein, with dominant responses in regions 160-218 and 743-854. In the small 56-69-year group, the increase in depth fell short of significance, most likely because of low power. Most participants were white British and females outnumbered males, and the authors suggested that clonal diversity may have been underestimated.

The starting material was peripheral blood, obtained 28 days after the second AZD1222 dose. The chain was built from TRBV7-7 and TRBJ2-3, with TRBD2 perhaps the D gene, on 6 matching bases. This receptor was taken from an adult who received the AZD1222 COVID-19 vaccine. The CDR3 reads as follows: CAVRGSTDTQYF. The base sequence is TGTGCCGTCCGGGGGTCCACAGATACGCAGTATTTT.